This T cell receptor (beta chain) is drawn from a study of cytomegalovirus exposure and HLA in healthy donors. Whole-study results and caveats: Most CMV-associated TCR beta chains appeared HLA-restricted in a later analysis. A missense DCLRE1C variant was associated with V- and J-gene trimming of TCR beta chains in a later analysis, and an independent cohort replicated the association. Rarity characterized most TCR sequences, yet some public TCRs appeared in many donors.

PCR amplification relied on 60 Vbeta primers (plus 13 Jbeta primers). Sequenced by immunoSEQ multiplex PCR; TCRdb stores in-frame clones only, minus some. The table records under 150,000 clones, over 70% of them present only once. With 0 bases removed from V and 2 bases from J, the gap between germline ends came to 9 bases. Germline assignment: CDR1 SGHRS and CDR2 YFSETQ. The CDR3 length is 14 residues. Note on this clone: The antigen is unknown.

V gene TRBV5-1 combines with J gene TRBJ2-7; possible D gene TRBD2, 5 bases. This receptor was obtained from a male donor in good health and CMV-seronegative. The source material was PBMCs. The CDR3 region is CASSLASGTYEQYF. CDR3 coding DNA: TGCGCCAGCAGCTTGGCCAGCGGAACCTACGAGCAGTACTTC.